The 6 T cell receptor beta chains presented below share a single source sample, sequenced in a study of T cell responses to AZD1222 COVID-19 vaccine. Repertoires were generated with immunoSEQ multiplex PCR, while TCRdb's copy carries only in-frame clones and drops some. The sample includes roughly 99,000 clones, 75% to 90% of them seen just once. The sample in question was peripheral blood, obtained on day 0 of AZD1222 vaccination. Receptors originate from an adult in good health.

This clone was seen only once. The V call is TRBV5-1, the J call TRBJ2-2; 14 positions match TRBD2. Germline-derived CDR1 and CDR2 are SGHRS and YFSETQ. CDR3 length: 16 amino acids. Trimming removed 4 bases from V and 6 bases from J; junction bases left unmatched: 5. CDR3 region: CASSPGLAGVPGELFF. CDR3 bases: TGCGCCAGCAGCCCGGGACTAGCGGGAGTCCCCGGGGAGCTGTTTTTT. The full variable domain, its missing parts supplied by reference TRBV5-1 and TRBJ2-2, is KAGVTQTPRYLIKTRGQQVTLSCSPISGHRSVSWYQQTPGQGLQFLFEYFSETQRNKGNFPGRFSGRQFSNSRSEMNVSTLELGDSALYLCASSPGLAGVPGELFFGEGSRLTVL.

The rearrangement joins TRBV6-5 to TRBJ1-1; D is ambiguous. Germline assignment: CDR1 MNHEY and CDR2 SVGAGI. The CDR3 extends over 13 amino acids. V lost 5 bases and J lost 2, with 9 bases in between. Here the CDR3 DNA reads TGTGCCAGCAGTACAGTCATAAACACTGAAGCTTTCTTT. This codes for CASSTVINTEAFF.

The chain uses TRBV28 and TRBJ2-7; D not certain. This CDR3 is 15 amino acids long. Trimming shortened V by 3 bases and J by 4 bases, and 16 bases separated the two germline ends. Germline V gene lookup returns CDR1 MDHEN and CDR2 SYDVKM. The DNA for the CDR3 is TGTGCCAGCAGTTTTTTCGGAGAGCTACTTTACGAGCAGTACTTC. Translation gives CASSFFGELLYEQYF.

This clone has only one observation. V gene TRBV19 combines with J gene TRBJ1-5; 9 bases match TRBD1. The CDR3 covers 17 residues. The V and J ends lost 4 bases and 5 bases, in that order; junction bases with no gene match: 12. Germline values: CDR1 LNHDA, CDR2 SQIVND (reference sequence). The CDR3 sequence is CASSTRQRGQGYQPQHF. DNA for the CDR3: TGTGCCAGTAGTACCCGGCAGAGAGGACAGGGGTATCAGCCCCAGCATTTT.

The V gene is TRBV5-1, the J gene TRBJ2-2; possibly TRBD1 for D (7 bases). The CDR3 length is 18 residues. Trimming left V 0 bases short and J 3 bases short, with 18 bases between. Per germline, CDR1 SGHRS and CDR2 YFSETQ. CDR3 loop: CASSLDVPGGGDTGELFF. CDR3 sequence (DNA): TGCGCCAGCAGCTTGGACGTACCCGGAGGGGGCGACACCGGGGAGCTGTTTTTT.

A few counts support this clone. The chain carries TRBV5-6 and TRBJ1-2, with D possibly being TRBD1 (5 bases). The CDR3 runs to 13 residues. Trimming stripped 6 bases from V and 4 bases from J, with 13 bases between. Per the germline V gene, CDR1 is SGHDT and CDR2 is YYEEEE. This chain's CDR3 is CASNYGTSYGYTF. For the CDR3, the DNA is TGTGCCAGCAACTACGGGACCTCCTATGGCTACACCTTC.